Presented here are 27 T cell receptor beta chains from one specimen sequenced in a study of blood T cells in healthy people across ages (dated by TCRdb to the mid-2010s). The library was generated by 5' RACE. The run used an Illumina HiSeq 2500. A second roughly 6 to 12 cycle PCR used a sample-barcoded 5' primer and a J-beta primer mix. TCRdb passed the public sequencing reads through fastp at Q25 and MiXCR, retaining productive beta sequences. Rows are unified per CDR3 protein, each entry keeping the most common DNA and genes. For this sample the table gives 700,000 to 850,000 distinct CDR3 sequences, of which around 34% were detected only once. The ten largest make up 10% to 15% of the sample. Source material: blood. Receptors were obtained from a man younger than 35 in good health.

The V gene is TRBV27, the J gene TRBJ1-2; D not certain. The germline V gene encodes CDR1 MNHEY and CDR2 SMNVEV (reference sequence). V lost 1 base and J lost 7, with 13 bases in between. The CDR3 spans 14 residues. The CDR3 protein is CASSLFTESGGYTF. The CDR3 DNA reads as TGTGCCAGCAGTTTATTCACAGAGTCCGGTGGCTACACCTTC.

Worth noting for this clonotype: With a much larger clone just one base away, this may be a read error. The chain couples TRBV6-5 to TRBJ2-3; 9 nucleotides align to TRBD2. The CDR3 has 14 amino acids. Germline loops: CDR1 MNHEY, CDR2 SVGAGI. CDR3 coding DNA: TGTGCCGGCAGAGGGACTAGCACGGCAGATACGCAGTATTTT. Translating it yields CAGRGTSTADTQYF.

The V gene is TRBV6-2 or TRBV6-3, the J gene TRBJ2-3; 7 bases match TRBD2. Looked up from germline, CDR1 is MNHEY and CDR2 is SVGEGT. The CDR3 runs 17 residues. With 0 bases clipped from V and 2 bases from J, the junction kept 8 bases outside the gene matches. The chain's CDR3 is CASSYSSSGAYTDTQYF. CDR3 coding DNA: TGTGCCAGCAGTTACTCGTCTAGCGGAGCATACACAGATACGCAGTATTTT.

The rearrangement links TRBV3-1 to TRBJ2-7, with D possibly being TRBD2 (5 bases). Germline values: CDR1 LGHDT, CDR2 YNNKEL (reference sequence). CDR3 length: 14 residues. V lost 4 bases and J lost 5, with 15 bases in between. The CDR3 DNA follows: TGTGCCAGCAGCCCGGACTTTTACCCCCACGAGCAGTACTTC. Protein sequence: CASSPDFYPHEQYF.

As concerns this clonotype: The junction shows a germline mismatch at one end, possibly a read error. This chain connects TRBV13 to TRBJ2-3; 8 bases are shared with TRBD1. Germline loops: CDR1 PRHDT, CDR2 FYEKMQ (reference sequence). There are 16 residues in the CDR3. The CDR3 region has the DNA TGTGCCAGCAGCTTATTAGGGACAGGTAGCACAGATACGCAATATTTT. This gives the protein CASSLLGTGSTDTQYF.

This clonotype has a handful of counts. The chain uses TRBV25-1 and TRBJ1-4; tentative D call: TRBD1 (5 bases). Trimming stripped 3 bases from V and 11 bases from J, with 19 bases between. The CDR3 runs to 15 residues. Germline CDR1 and CDR2: MGHDK and SYGVNS. The CDR3 here is CASSESRAPWGKLFF. DNA for the CDR3: TGTGCCAGCAGTGAGTCCCGGGCCCCCTGGGGGAAACTGTTTTTT.

This clonotype was seen more than once but under ten times. This chain uses TRBV20-1 with TRBJ2-4; no firm D call. The germline CDR1 and CDR2 sequences are DFQATT and SNEGSKA (reference sequence). The CDR3 contains 14 residues. V was cut by 1 base and J by 0 bases, with 7 bases left in between. For the CDR3, the DNA is TGCAGTGCTAGAGTGTATCAAGCCAAAAACATTCAGTACTTC. Protein sequence: CSARVYQAKNIQYF.

The table lists this clonotype with many counts. The rearrangement joins TRBV4-3 to TRBJ1-4; D is uncertain. CDR1 is LGHNA and CDR2 is YSLEER in the germline V gene. V was cut by 4 bases and J by 0 bases, with 12 bases left in between. The CDR3 has 16 residues. Here the CDR3 DNA reads TGCGCCAGCAGCCGAAGGACGGATGCAACTAATGAAAAACTGTTTTTT. Residues: CASSRRTDATNEKLFF.

This clonotype has only a few counts. V gene TRBV20-1 combines with J gene TRBJ2-1, with D perhaps TRBD1 (5 bases). The germline CDR1 and CDR2 sequences are DFQATT and SNEGSKA (reference sequence). The CDR3 length is 12 residues. V gave up 8 bases and J gave up 9 bases, with 17 bases separating them. CDR3 sequence reads: CSSLGAAGEQFF. The CDR3 nucleotides read TGCAGTTCCCTAGGGGCAGCAGGTGAGCAGTTCTTC.

This clonotype was recorded a few times. This chain joins TRBV12-3 or TRBV12-4 and TRBJ2-7; 8 bases fit TRBD1. The V segment lost 5 bases and the J segment 7 bases; nucleotides outside the gene matches: 7. The CDR3 has 13 amino acids. CDR3 sequence reads: CASSVQGAHEQYF. In DNA form, the CDR3 reads TGTGCCAGCAGTGTCCAGGGGGCGCATGAGCAGTACTTC.

Regarding this clonotype: This sequence may be a read error, since a much larger clone differs from it by one base. The J gene is TRBJ2-5, the V gene TRBV12-3 or TRBV12-4, with 7 bases fitting TRBD1. The DNA end lines up better with TRBJ2-7; the J call may be wrong. The CDR3 covers 18 residues. CDR3 residues: CASSLTAGSDRSLYEQYF. The DNA of the CDR3 is TGTGCCAGCAGTTTAACGGCAGGGTCGGACAGGAGCCTCTACGAGCAGTACTTC.

V usage is TRBV27 and J usage is TRBJ1-1; 7 nucleotides agree with TRBD1. V lost 5 bases to trimming and J lost 4 bases; unmatched junction nucleotides: 7. This CDR3 region has 14 residues. Per the germline V gene, CDR1 is MNHEY and CDR2 is SMNVEV (reference sequence). CDR3 in DNA: TGTGCCAGCAGTCAGACAGGGCAGGGCACTGAAGCTTTCTTT. It specifies CASSQTGQGTEAFF.

This clonotype was counted ten times or more. Just one base apart from a much larger clone, this may be a read error. This rearrangement joins TRBV12-3 or TRBV12-4 to TRBJ2-3; D possibly matches TRBD1 or TRBD2 (5 bases each). The CDR3 extends over 14 amino acids. V lost 4 bases and J lost 0, with 8 bases in between. The CDR3 spells CASSSWGSTDTQYF. DNA for the CDR3: TGTGCCAGCAGTTCGTGGGGGAGCACAGATACGCAGTATTTT.

V gene TRBV15 combines with J gene TRBJ1-6; D possibly corresponds to TRBD1 (6 bases). The germline gives CDR1 LNHNV, CDR2 YYDKDF (reference sequence). V lost 9 bases and J lost 3, with 9 bases in between. The CDR3 runs 13 residues. The CDR3 spells CATRTVYNSPLHF. CDR3 nucleotides: TGTGCCACTAGGACAGTCTATAATTCACCCCTCCACTTT.

V gene TRBV7-2 combines with J gene TRBJ1-5; D ambiguous. Germline V CDR1 and CDR2: SGHTA, FQGNSA. Trimming shortened V by 5 bases and J by 2 bases, and 16 bases separated the two germline ends. CDR3 length: 16 amino acids. CDR3 loop: CASSRHSNEGNQPQHF. CDR3 sequence (DNA): TGTGCCAGCAGCCGCCATTCGAACGAGGGCAATCAGCCCCAGCATTTT. The complete variable domain, with remaining parts taken from reference TRBV7-2 and TRBJ1-5, reads GAGVSQSPSNKVTEKGKDVELRCDPISGHTALYWYRQSLGQGLEFLIYFQGNSAPDKSGLPSDRFSAERTGGSVSTLTIQRTQQEDSAVYLCASSRHSNEGNQPQHFGDGTRLSIL.

This clonotype was observed a few times. The rearrangement uses TRBV20-1 and TRBJ2-2, with 11 bases identical to TRBD1. The CDR3 sequence is 15 residues long. Germline loops: CDR1 DFQATT, CDR2 SNEGSKA (reference sequence). V lost 5 bases to trimming and J lost 2 bases; unmatched junction nucleotides: 4. The CDR3 loop reads CSAPRTGGNTGELFF. CDR3 bases: TGCAGTGCTCCTCGGACAGGGGGCAACACCGGGGAGCTGTTTTTT.

J is TRBJ2-5 and V is TRBV9; D ambiguous. Germline V gene sequence: CDR1 SGDLS, CDR2 YYNGEE. Trimming removed 0 bases at V and 5 bases at J, with 11 bases between. There are 14 residues in the CDR3. For the CDR3, the DNA is TGTGCCAGCAGCGTAGATCACAGCGTGGAGACCCAGTACTTC. Translated: CASSVDHSVETQYF.

This clonotype was recorded at least ten times. This chain joins TRBV5-4 and TRBJ2-1; TRBD1 agrees at 8 bases. CDR1 and CDR2 from the germline V gene are SGHNT and YYREEE (reference sequence). J was trimmed by 2 bases and V by 2 bases; bases with no gene match: 3. This CDR3 is 15 amino acids long. DNA of the CDR3: TGTGCCAGCAGCTTTTGGACAGGGACCTACAATGAGCAGTTCTTC. Amino acid sequence: CASSFWTGTYNEQFF.

The gene calls are TRBV6-2 or TRBV6-3 and TRBJ2-1, with 9 nucleotides matching TRBD2. There are 16 residues in the CDR3. From germline, CDR1 is MNHEY and CDR2 SVGEGT. V gave up 5 bases and J gave up 4 bases; unmatched junction bases: 9. CDR3 coding DNA: TGTGCCAGCAGTGTCCGGCGGGGGGGAGTTTACAATGAGCAGTTCTTC. Translation gives CASSVRRGGVYNEQFF.

The chain carries TRBV7-9 and TRBJ2-5; weak D call: TRBD2 (6 bases). Germline V gives CDR1 SEHNR, CDR2 FQNEAQ (reference sequence). This CDR3 is built from 15 residues. The germline V and J ends were trimmed by 2 bases and 4 bases, with 14 bases remaining between them. CDR3 region: CASSLPSGVRETQYF. CDR3 nucleotide sequence: TGTGCCAGCAGCTTACCCTCGGGGGTCCGAGAGACCCAGTACTTC.

Only a few counts were recorded for this clonotype. The rearrangement joins TRBV20-1 to TRBJ1-4; the D gene is possibly TRBD1 (6 bases). This CDR3 is built from 13 residues. Germline CDR1 reads DFQATT; CDR2 reads SNEGSKA (reference sequence). Trimming removed 7 bases at V and 7 bases at J, with 16 bases between. CDR3 protein: CSVPQGIGEKLFF. Here the CDR3 DNA reads TGCAGTGTCCCACAGGGAATAGGTGAAAAACTGTTTTTT.

This chain joins TRBV19 and TRBJ2-5, with a weak D call TRBD2 (5 bases). Germline V CDR1 and CDR2: LNHDA, SQIVND (reference sequence). V lost 4 bases and J 5 bases, leaving 11 bases between the germline ends. The CDR3 has 13 amino acids. CDR3 sequence: CASSTDSAETQYF. The CDR3 nucleotides are TGTGCCAGTAGTACGGACTCAGCTGAGACCCAGTACTTC.

The rearrangement joins TRBV15 to TRBJ1-2, with 9 bases that match TRBD1. The CDR3 has 12 residues. Germline-derived CDR1 and CDR2 are LNHNV and YYDKDF (reference sequence). The V segment lost 5 bases and the J segment 8 bases; nucleotides outside the gene matches: 3. Here the CDR3 reads CATSGQGRGYTF. CDR3 sequence (DNA): TGTGCCACCAGCGGACAGGGGCGAGGCTACACCTTC.

This chain uses TRBV4-1 with TRBJ2-1, with 8 nucleotides matching TRBD1. The CDR3 extends over 13 amino acids. CDR1 and CDR2 (germline): MGHRA, YSYEKL. The trim removed 2 bases at V and 10 bases at J, leaving 4 bases unmatched. The CDR3 coding sequence is TGCGCCAGCAGCCAAAGACAGGGGTACGAGCAGTTCTTC. Amino acid sequence: CASSQRQGYEQFF.

The gene calls are TRBV20-1 and TRBJ2-5; tentative D call: TRBD1 (5 bases). Judging by the DNA end, TRBJ2-1 fits better; the J call may be wrong. Looked up from germline, CDR1 is DFQATT and CDR2 is SNEGSKA (reference sequence). The CDR3 is 13 residues long. The chain's CDR3 is CSASPDGQETQFF. The CDR3 DNA sequence: TGCAGTGCTAGCCCCGACGGACAAGAGACCCAGTTCTTC.

The chain combines TRBV12-3 or TRBV12-4 with TRBJ2-1; the match to TRBD1 covers 8 bases. The length of the CDR3 is 14 residues. The J segment lost 12 bases and the V segment lost 6 bases, leaving 13 bases of the junction unmatched. CDR3: CASRPGQVGKGQFF. In DNA, the CDR3 is TGTGCCAGCAGACCGGGACAGGTCGGTAAAGGGCAGTTCTTC.

This clonotype was observed many times. The J gene is TRBJ2-7, the V gene TRBV5-1, with 7 bases aligning to TRBD1. Trimming removed 4 bases from V and 0 bases from J; junction bases left unmatched: 10. Germline CDR1 is SGHRS and CDR2 is YFSETQ. The CDR3 is 16 amino acids. This chain's CDR3 is CASSTQPGTDSYEQYF. For the CDR3, the DNA is TGCGCCAGCAGCACACAACCCGGGACAGACTCCTACGAGCAGTACTTC.